This T cell receptor beta chain is drawn from a study of identical twins (dated by TCRdb to the mid-2010s). Context from the whole study: To test whether fetal clonotypes persist, the study used deep sequencing on TCR alpha and beta repertoires from monozygotic twins, unrelated adults of various ages, and cord blood. Replicate twin experiments were performed at different times using different library preparation protocols to rule out contamination.

Points the paper makes about the study in general: Because the same donors could not be followed over many years, the conclusions relied on cross-sectional statistical analysis. Out-of-frame TCR alpha sequences shared between twins showed an excess of low generation-probability sequences compared with coincidental sharing between unrelated individuals. The excess sharing between twins in beta out-of-frame sequences was weaker because fewer shared sequences reduced the signal-to-noise ratio. Zero-insertion analyses could be partly confounded by invariant T cells such as MAIT and iNKT, though diverse VJ usage argued against such confounding for most clonotypes. Abundant cord blood beta clonotypes had fewer insertions, young adult naive repertoires showed a similar but weaker trend, and memory repertoires showed no such trend. In monozygotic twins, recombination models systematically underestimated out-of-frame TCR alpha sharing, but the models matched the sharing seen between unrelated individuals.

All donors were healthy Caucasians. Using Miltenyi CD45RO+ enrichment and human naive T-cell isolation kits, memory (CD45RO+) and naive T cells were isolated from PBMC. As for this clonotype: There is no known antigen for this receptor. No base quality values were provided; no much bigger clone lies one nucleotide off.

The CDR3 contains 17 residues, cysteine and phenylalanine counted. Of all the DNA, just the CDR3 is kept, 51 bases in frame from base 1. The germline V gene (reference sequence) supplies CDR1 DFQATT and CDR2 SNEGSKA. From V the trimming removes 5 bases and from J it removes 0 bases, while the gene matches leave 9 bases of the junction unaccounted for. The library was built by means of 5' RACE. The listed sequencing device is Illumina HiSeq 2000. Template switching introduced a universal primer binding site; the final cDNA contained a unique molecular identifier, enabling accurate counting of TCR cDNA molecules. Specific primers in the conserved constant-segment region were used to synthesize first-strand cDNA for the TCR alpha and beta chains. Each cDNA library was double barcoded, with a SMART-Mk sample barcode plus Illumina barcodes, to control for contamination. TruSeq adapter sequences, together with Illumina sample barcodes, were added in two successive PCR steps. TCR alpha and beta cDNA libraries were sequenced on the Illumina HiSeq platform with custom primers. Regarding the original processing steps: Unique molecular identifiers were extracted from raw reads with MiGEC, and CDR3 positions were determined with MiXCR. For each individual, recombination models were inferred using an EM algorithm with the repgenHMM and IGoR tools. The analysis of shared clonotypes was done with the tcR package in R, with sharing normalized by the product of cloneset sizes. To study raw recombination free of thymic and clonal selection effects, out-of-frame nonproductive sequences were analyzed. TCRdb passed the public sequencing reads through fastp at Q25 and MiXCR, retaining productive beta sequences. Duplicate CDR3 protein sequences are folded into a single record with the most common DNA and genes. For this entry, the V and J calls and clone size follow TCRdb and not the study's own pipeline. The sample table shows fewer than 250,000 distinct CDR3 sequences, and approximately 9% are seen once. About 5.5% of the sample is taken by the ten largest.

Recombination connected TRBV20-1 to TRBJ2-6, and TRBD1 aligns with 8 junction nucleotides. The receptor was derived from a young woman in good health. The material sequenced was memory (CD45RO+) T cells sorted from blood. The sample's cell subset or site label, in plain terms: CD45RO+ enriched T cells. The DNA reads TGCAGTGCTTGGGGCAGGGGGCGATTCTCTGGGGCCAACGTCCTGACTTTC. Its product reads: CSAWGRGRFSGANVLTF.